What follows describes a single TCR beta chain. The sample originates from a study of blood T cell repertoires in COVID-19. Original methodology: Counts of nucleated cells, estimated from reference gene primer amplification, were obtained. Clones were sequenced by immunoSEQ multiplex PCR, and TCRdb holds only the in-frame ones, with some missing. V, J and clone size derive from that table, while D and trimming were established from the DNA sequence. The sample lists 150,000 to 200,000 clones, approximately 86% occurring once. This clonotype originated in a man aged 50-60 years with active or convalescent COVID-19. The material sequenced was peripheral blood.

CDR3 loop: CASSIRPGRIGSGGNQPQHF. The CDR3 DNA is TGTGCCAGTAGTATACGTCCGGGACGGATTGGATCGGGAGGCAATCAGCCCCAGCATTTT. V is TRBV19 and J is TRBJ1-5; D is perhaps TRBD1 (5 bases). The CDR3 consists of 20 residues. V was cut by 2 bases and J by 2 bases, with 25 bases left in between. CDR1 is LNHDA and CDR2 is SQIVND in the germline V gene (reference sequence).